This T cell receptor beta chain emerged from a study of beta chain features in type 1 diabetes. Study results and limitations: TCRB CDR3 length was moderately but significantly reduced in all four CD4+ subsets of Type 1 diabetes patients. Fewer junction insertions and more nucleotide deletions appeared in type 1 diabetes patients.

CDR1 and CDR2 from the germline V gene are LGHNA and YNFKEQ. The CDR3 covers 15 residues. The V gene end was trimmed by 8 bases and the J gene end by 0 bases; junction bases not matched to a gene: 9. Expressed TCRB transcripts were sequenced after all isolated RNA was converted to cDNA. TCRdb's copy holds only in-frame clones and misses some; the assay was immunoSEQ multiplex PCR. The sample records 680,000 or so clones, roughly an eighth being singletons. A word on this clone: Its antigen remains unknown.

This sequence joins TRBV4-2 and TRBJ2-7, with 8 bases lining up with TRBD2. This TCR came from a man younger than 35 with type 1 diabetes. The specimen sequenced was naive CD4+ T cells from blood. The CDR3 region is CASSPMRGVSYEQYF. CDR3 sequence (DNA): TGTGCCAGCTCCCCGATGCGGGGGGTCTCCTACGAGCAGTACTTC.